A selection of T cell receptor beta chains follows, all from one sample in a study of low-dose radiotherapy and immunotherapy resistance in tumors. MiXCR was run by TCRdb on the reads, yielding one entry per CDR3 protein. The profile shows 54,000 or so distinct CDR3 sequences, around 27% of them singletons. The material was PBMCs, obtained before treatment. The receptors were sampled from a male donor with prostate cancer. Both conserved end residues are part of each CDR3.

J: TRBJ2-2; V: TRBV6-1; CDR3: CASSDPSGRLRTGELFF
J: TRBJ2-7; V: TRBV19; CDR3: CASSITSAYEQYF
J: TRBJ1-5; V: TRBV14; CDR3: CASSQAPRQPQHF
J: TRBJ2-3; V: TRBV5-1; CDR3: CASSDGTSGDTDTQYF
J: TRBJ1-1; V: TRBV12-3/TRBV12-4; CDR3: CASSFGLTNTEAFF
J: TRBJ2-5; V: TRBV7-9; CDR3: CATEGRKETQYF
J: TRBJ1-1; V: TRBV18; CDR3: CASSPPRGDTEAFF
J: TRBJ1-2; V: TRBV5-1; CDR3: CASSPRQSNYGYTF
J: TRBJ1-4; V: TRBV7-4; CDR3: CASSFTASDEKLFF
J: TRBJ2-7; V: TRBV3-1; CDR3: CASSPGLAGGRSYEQYF
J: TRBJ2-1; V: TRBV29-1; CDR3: CSVEGAGVHNEQFF
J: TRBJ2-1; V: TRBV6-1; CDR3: CASSEVAGGREQFF
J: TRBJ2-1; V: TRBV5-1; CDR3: CASSAFNEQFF
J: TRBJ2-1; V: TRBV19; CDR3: CASSSLASGVNEQFF
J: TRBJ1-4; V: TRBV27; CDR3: CASSHMTGDGNEKLFF
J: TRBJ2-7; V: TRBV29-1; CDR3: CSARGQGRREQYF
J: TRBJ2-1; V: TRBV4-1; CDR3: CASSQDWGQLVRQFF
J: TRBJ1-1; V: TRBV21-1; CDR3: CASSKPHTEAFF
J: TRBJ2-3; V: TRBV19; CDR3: CASSIAYTDTQYF
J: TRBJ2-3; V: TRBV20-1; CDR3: CSASRGTGTDTQYF
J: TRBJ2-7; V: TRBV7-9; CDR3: CASSSGTSEQYF
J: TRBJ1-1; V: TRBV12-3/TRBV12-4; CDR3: CASVGQLNTEAFF
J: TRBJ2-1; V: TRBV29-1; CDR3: CSVADRGLGEQFF
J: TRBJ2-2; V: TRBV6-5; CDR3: CATTRDFYTGELFF
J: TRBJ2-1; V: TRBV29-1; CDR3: CSASRGDEQFF
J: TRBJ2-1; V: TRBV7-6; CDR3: CASSYGQGYYDEQFF
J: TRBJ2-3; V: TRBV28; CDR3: CASGAGTQYF
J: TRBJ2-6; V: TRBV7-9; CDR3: CASSLSPLRETGANVLTF
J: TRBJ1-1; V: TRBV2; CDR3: CASRADRGNTEAFF
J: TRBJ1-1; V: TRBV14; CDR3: CASSHERNTEAFF
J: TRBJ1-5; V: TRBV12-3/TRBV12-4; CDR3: CASRRGTVSNQPQHF
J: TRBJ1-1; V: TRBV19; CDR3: CASRDRPSEAFF
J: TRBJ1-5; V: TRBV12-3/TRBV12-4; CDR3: CASSLGDNQPQHF
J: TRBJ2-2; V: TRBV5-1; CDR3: CASSLGRTGPGELFF
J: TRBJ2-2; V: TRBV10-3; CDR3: CAIRRDGNTGELFF
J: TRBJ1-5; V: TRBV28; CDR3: CASSWNQPQHF
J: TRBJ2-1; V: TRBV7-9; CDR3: CASRSRGDNEQFF
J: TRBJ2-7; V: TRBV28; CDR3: CASSTTRQGLMYEQYF
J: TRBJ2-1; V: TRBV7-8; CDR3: CASSLANREGSFFF
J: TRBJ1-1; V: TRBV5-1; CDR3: CASSFLATNTEAFF
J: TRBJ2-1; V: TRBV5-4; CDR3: CASSDELSGGRGEQFF
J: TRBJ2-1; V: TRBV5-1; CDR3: CASSGRGNEQFF
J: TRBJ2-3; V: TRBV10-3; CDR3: CAISAEATKKDTQYF
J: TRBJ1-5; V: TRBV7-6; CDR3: CASSSPGGINQPQHF
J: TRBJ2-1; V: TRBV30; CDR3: CARSLGGSSYNEQFF
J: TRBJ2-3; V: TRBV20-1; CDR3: CSARGGGKGPDTQYF
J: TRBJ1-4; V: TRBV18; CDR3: CASSPLLTNEKLFF
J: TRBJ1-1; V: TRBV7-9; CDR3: CASSLGQGDTEAFF
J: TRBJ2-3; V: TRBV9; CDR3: CVRASAAPSTDTQYF